This record concerns one T cell receptor (beta chain) sequence. Researchers made TCR beta libraries via UMI-labeled 5' RACE. TCRdb reprocessed the 5' RACE reads, with one entry per CDR3 protein and no DNA. The sample spans under 9,500 distinct CDR3 sequences; the ten largest clones claim less than 25%. The CDR3 has 15 residues. CDR1 and CDR2 from the germline V gene are SGHVS and FQNEAQ. The sample is drawn from a study of human CD8 memory T cell subsets. The TCR comes from a human donor in good health. The chain employs TRBV7-8 and TRBJ2-7; with no DNA, the TCRdb D assignment of TRBD1 cannot be verified. The sequenced sample was CD8+ T cells from PBMCs. The CDR3 loop reads CASSGSRQPPYEQYF.